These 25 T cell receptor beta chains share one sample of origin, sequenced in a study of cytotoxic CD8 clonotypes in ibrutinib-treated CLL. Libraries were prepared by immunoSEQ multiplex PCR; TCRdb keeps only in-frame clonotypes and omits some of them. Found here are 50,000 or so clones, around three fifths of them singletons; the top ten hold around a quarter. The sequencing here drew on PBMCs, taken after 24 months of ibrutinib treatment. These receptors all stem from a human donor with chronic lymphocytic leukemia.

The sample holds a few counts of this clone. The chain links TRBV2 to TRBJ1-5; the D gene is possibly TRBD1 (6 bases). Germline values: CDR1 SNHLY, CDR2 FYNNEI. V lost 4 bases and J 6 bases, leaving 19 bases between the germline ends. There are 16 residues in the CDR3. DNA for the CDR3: TGTGCCAGCAGTGGCCCCGGCAGGGGAACGGGTCAGCCCCAGCATTTT. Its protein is CASSGPGRGTGQPQHF.

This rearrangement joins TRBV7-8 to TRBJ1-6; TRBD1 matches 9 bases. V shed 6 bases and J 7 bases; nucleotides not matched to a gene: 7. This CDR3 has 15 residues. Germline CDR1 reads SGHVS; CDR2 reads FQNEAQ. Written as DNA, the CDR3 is TGTGCCAGCAGGGATAGACAGGGGGGGAATTCACCCCTCCACTTT. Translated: CASRDRQGGNSPLHF.

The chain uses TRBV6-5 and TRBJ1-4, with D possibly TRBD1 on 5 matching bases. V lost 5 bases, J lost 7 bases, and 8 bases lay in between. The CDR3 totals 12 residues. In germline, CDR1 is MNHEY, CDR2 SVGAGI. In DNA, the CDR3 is TGTGCCAGCAGTCGCCAGGGTGAAAAACTGTTTTTT. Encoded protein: CASSRQGEKLFF.

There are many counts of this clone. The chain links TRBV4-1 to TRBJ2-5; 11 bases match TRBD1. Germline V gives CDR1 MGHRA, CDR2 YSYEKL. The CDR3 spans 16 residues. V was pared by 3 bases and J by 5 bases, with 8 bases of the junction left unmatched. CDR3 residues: CASSHPGQGVRETQYF. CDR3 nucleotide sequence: TGCGCCAGCAGCCACCCGGGACAGGGGGTTCGGGAGACCCAGTACTTC.

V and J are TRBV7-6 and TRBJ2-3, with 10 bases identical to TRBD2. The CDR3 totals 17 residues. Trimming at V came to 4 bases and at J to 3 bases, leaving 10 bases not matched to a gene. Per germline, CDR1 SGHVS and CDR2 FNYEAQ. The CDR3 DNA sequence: TGTGCCAGCAGCTCGGCCCTAGCGGGGGATGATACAGATACGCAGTATTTT. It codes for CASSSALAGDDTDTQYF.

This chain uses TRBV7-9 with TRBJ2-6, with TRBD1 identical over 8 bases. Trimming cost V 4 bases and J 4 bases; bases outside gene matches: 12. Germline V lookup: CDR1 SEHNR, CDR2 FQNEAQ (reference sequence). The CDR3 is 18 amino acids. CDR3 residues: CASSYTLQGAGGANVLTF. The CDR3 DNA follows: TGTGCCAGCAGCTATACCCTCCAGGGGGCGGGAGGGGCCAACGTCCTGACTTTC.

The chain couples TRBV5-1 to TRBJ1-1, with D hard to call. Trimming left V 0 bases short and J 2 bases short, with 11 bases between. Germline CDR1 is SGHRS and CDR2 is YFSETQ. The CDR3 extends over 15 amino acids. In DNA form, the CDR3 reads TGCGCCAGCAGCTTGGCCCTAGCAGAAAACACTGAAGCTTTCTTT. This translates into CASSLALAENTEAFF. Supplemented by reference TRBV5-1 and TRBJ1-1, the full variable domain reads KAGVTQTPRYLIKTRGQQVTLSCSPISGHRSVSWYQQTPGQGLQFLFEYFSETQRNKGNFPGRFSGRQFSNSRSEMNVSTLELGDSALYLCASSLALAENTEAFFGQGTRLTVV.

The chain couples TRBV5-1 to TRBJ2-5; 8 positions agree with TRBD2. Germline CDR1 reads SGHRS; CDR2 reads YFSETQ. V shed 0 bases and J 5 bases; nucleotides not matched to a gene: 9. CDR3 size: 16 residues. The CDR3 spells CASSLVRGAPGETQYF. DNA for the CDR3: TGCGCCAGCAGCTTGGTGCGGGGGGCCCCGGGGGAGACCCAGTACTTC.

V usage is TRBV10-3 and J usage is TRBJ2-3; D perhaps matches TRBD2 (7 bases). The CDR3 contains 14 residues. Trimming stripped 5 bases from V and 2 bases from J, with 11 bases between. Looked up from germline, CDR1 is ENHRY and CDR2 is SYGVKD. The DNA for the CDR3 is TGTGCCATCAGTCGGGGGGCAAACACAGATACGCAGTATTTT. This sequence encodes CAISRGANTDTQYF.

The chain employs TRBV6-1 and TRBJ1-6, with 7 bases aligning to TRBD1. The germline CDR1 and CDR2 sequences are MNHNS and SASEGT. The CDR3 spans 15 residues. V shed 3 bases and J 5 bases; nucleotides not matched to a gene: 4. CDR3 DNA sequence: TGTGCCAGCAGTGAGGGACAGCACCATAATTCACCCCTCCACTTT. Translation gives CASSEGQHHNSPLHF.

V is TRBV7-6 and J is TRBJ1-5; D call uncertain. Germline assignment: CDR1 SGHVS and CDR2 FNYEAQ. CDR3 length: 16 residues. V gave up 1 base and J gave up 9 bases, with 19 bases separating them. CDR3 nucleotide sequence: TGTGCCAGCAGCTTAGGCGGCAGAAGCTCTATAGGGCCCCAGCATTTT. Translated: CASSLGGRSSIGPQHF.

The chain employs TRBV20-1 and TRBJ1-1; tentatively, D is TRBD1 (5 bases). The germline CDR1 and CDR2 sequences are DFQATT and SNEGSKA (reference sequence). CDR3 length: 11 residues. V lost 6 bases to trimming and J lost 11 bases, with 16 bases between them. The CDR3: CSAPRGDSAFF. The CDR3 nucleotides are TGCAGTGCCCCGAGGGGCGATTCGGCTTTCTTT.

As DNA, the CDR3 is TGCAGCGTCGTAGGGGCCCTCGGAGACTCAACTAATGAAAAACTGTTTTTT. This encodes CSVVGALGDSTNEKLFF. The chain links TRBV29-1 to TRBJ1-4, with D possibly being TRBD1 (5 bases). CDR3 length: 17 amino acids. From germline, CDR1 is SQVTM and CDR2 ANQGSEA. V was pared by 6 bases and J by 0 bases, with 20 bases between.

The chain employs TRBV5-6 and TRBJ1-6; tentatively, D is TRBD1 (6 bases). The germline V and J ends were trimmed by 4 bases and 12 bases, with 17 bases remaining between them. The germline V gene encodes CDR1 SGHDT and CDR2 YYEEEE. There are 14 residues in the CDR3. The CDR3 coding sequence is TGTGCCAGCAGCGTTACAGGGTCCCCCAAACCCCTCCACTTT. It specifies CASSVTGSPKPLHF. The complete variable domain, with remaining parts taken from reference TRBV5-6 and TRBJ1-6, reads DAGVTQSPTHLIKTRGQQVTLRCSPKSGHDTVSWYQQALGQGPQFIFQYYEEEERQRGNFPDRFSGHQFPNYSSELNVNALLLGDSALYLCASSVTGSPKPLHFGNGTRLTVT.

The CDR3 region has the DNA TGCAGCGTCTCAGACGGGGGGGAAGCTCAGTACTTC. Translated: CSVSDGGEAQYF. The chain is built from TRBV29-1 and TRBJ2-4, with 8 bases that match TRBD2. From germline, CDR1 is SQVTM and CDR2 ANQGSEA. There are 12 residues in the CDR3. Unmatched junction bases numbered 10, after V lost 6 bases and J lost 12 bases. The full variable domain, completed using reference TRBV29-1 and TRBJ2-4, is SAVISQKPSRDICQRGTSLTIQCQVDSQVTMMFWYRQQPGQSLTLIATANQGSEATYESGFVIDKFPISRPNLTFSTLTVSNMSPEDSSIYLCSVSDGGEAQYFGAGTRLSVL.

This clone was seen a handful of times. The CDR3 region is CASSLSGLGNQPQHF. The CDR3 DNA follows: TGTGCCAGCAGTTTATCCGGGTTGGGTAATCAGCCCCAGCATTTT. The rearrangement joins TRBV27 to TRBJ1-5; D unresolved. This CDR3 has 15 residues. Trimming shortened V by 0 bases and J by 4 bases, and 10 bases separated the two germline ends. Germline lookup yields CDR1 MNHEY and CDR2 SMNVEV (reference sequence).

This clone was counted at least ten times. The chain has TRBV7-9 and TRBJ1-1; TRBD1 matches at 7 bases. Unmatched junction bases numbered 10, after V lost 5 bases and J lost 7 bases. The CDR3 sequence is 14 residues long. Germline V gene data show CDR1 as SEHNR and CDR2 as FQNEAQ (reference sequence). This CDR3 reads CASSPGTASDEAFF. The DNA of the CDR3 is TGTGCCAGCAGCCCCGGGACAGCGTCTGATGAAGCTTTCTTT.

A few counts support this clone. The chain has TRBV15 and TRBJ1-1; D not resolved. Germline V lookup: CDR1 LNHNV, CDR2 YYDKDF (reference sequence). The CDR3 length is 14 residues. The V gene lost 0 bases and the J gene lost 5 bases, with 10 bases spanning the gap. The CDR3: CATSRDLTSTEAFF. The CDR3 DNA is TGTGCCACCAGCAGAGATTTGACATCAACTGAAGCTTTCTTT.

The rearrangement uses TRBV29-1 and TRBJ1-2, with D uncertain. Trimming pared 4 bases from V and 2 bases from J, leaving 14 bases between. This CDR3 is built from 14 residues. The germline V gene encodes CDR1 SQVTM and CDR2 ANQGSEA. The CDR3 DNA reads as TGCAGCGTTGGGGTTGGGGTTACCAACTATGGCTACACCTTC. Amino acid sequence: CSVGVGVTNYGYTF.

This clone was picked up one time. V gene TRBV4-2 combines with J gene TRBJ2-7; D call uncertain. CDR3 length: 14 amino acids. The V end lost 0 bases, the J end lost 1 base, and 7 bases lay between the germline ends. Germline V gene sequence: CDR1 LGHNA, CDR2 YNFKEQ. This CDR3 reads CASSQEFQSYEQYF. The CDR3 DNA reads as TGTGCCAGCAGCCAAGAATTCCAGTCCTACGAGCAGTACTTC.

DNA of the CDR3: TGTGCCAGTAGAAAGGGGGCGAGCAACATTCAGTACTTC. Its translation: CASRKGASNIQYF. V and J are TRBV19 and TRBJ2-4, with 7 bases fitting TRBD1. The CDR3 runs to 13 residues. The V segment lost 6 bases and the J segment 7 bases; nucleotides outside the gene matches: 6. CDR1 is LNHDA, CDR2 SQIVND, per germline (reference sequence).

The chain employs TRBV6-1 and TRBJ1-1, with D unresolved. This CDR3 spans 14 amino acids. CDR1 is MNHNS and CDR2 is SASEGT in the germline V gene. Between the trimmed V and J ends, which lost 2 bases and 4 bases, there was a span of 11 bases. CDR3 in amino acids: CASSESGRATEAFF. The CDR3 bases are TGTGCCAGCAGTGAAAGCGGGAGGGCCACTGAAGCTTTCTTT.

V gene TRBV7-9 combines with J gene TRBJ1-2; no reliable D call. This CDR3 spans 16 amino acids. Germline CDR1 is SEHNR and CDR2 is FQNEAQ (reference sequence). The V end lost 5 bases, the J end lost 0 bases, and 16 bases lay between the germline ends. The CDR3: CASSPVHSATNYGYTF. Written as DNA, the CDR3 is TGTGCCAGCAGCCCCGTCCACAGCGCTACTAACTATGGCTACACCTTC.

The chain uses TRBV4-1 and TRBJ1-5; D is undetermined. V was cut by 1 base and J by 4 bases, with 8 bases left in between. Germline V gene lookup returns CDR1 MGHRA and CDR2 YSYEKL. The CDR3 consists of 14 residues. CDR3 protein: CASSQVSGNQPQHF. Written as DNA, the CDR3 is TGCGCCAGCAGCCAAGTTTCCGGGAATCAGCCCCAGCATTTT.

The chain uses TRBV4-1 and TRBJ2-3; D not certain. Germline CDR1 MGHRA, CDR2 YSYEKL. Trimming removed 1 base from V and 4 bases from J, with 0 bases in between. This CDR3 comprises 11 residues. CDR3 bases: TGCGCCAGCAGCCAAGCAGATACGCAGTATTTT. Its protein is CASSQADTQYF.